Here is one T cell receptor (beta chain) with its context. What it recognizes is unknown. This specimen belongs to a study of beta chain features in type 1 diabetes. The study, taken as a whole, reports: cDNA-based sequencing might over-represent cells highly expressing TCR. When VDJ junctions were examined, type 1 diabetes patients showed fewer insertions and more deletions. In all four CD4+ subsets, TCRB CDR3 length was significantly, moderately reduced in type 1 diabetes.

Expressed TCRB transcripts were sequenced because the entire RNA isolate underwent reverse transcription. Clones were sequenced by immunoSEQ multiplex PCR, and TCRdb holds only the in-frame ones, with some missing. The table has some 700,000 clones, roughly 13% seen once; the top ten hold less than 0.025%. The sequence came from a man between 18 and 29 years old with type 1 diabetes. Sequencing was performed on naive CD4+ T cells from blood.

CDR3 coding DNA: TGTGCCAGCAGTGTTCAGGGAACCCCGATCTATGGCTACACCTTC. Translated: CASSVQGTPIYGYTF. V usage is TRBV25-1 and J usage is TRBJ1-2, with a tentative D call TRBD1 (5 bases). The ends were cut back, 4 bases at V and 4 bases at J, with 16 bases in the middle. The CDR3 is made up of 15 amino acids. Germline V gene sequence: CDR1 MGHDK, CDR2 SYGVNS.